The clone carrying this T cell receptor (beta chain) is a singleton in its sample. Sequence at one end of the junction differs from germline and may be a read error. This specimen comes from a study of blood T cell repertoires in COVID-19. Study-wide context: The origin of the acute and convalescent COVID-19 samples was the United States, Italy and Spain.

Participants, roughly 18 to 100 years old, spanned fewer than 25 US areas. Researchers sorted participants into cohorts using their self-reported clinical history. This CDR3 contains 15 residues. The germline CDR1 and CDR2 sequences are SSHAT and FNYEAQ (reference sequence). The authors' processing: How many nucleated cells were present was estimated from reference gene primer amplification. Some clones are missing from TCRdb's copy, which holds only in-frame ones; the method was immunoSEQ multiplex PCR. V and J calls and clone size are given by that table; D and trimming were obtained from the DNA. The top ten clones hold more than 3% of a sample with around 130,000 clones, just under 85% of them seen once.

The chain carries TRBV7-7 and TRBJ2-5, with TRBD1 matching 8 bases. The sequence was obtained from a woman between 50 and 59 years old with acute COVID-19. The source material was PBMCs or T cells enriched from blood (not recorded which). The CDR3 DNA sequence: TGTGCTAGCAGCTTACTACAGGGGGGAAAAGAGACCCAGTACTTC. It translates to CASSLLQGGKETQYF.